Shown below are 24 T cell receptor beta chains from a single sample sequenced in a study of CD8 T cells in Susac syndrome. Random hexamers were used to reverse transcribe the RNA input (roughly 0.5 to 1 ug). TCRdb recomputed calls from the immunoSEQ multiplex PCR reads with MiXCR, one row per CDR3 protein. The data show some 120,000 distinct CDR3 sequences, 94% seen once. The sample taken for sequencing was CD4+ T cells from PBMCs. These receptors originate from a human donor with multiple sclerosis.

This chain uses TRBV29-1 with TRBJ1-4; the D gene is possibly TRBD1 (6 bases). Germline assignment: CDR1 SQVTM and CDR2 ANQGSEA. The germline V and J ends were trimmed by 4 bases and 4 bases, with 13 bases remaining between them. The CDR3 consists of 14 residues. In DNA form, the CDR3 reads TGCAGCGTTGTGGGGGGGCAGTTTAATGAAAAACTGTTTTTT. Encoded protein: CSVVGGQFNEKLFF.

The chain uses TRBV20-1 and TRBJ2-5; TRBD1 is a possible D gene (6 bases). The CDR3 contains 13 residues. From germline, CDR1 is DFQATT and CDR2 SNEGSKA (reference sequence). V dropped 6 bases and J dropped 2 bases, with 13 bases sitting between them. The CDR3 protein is CSAKQGLQETQYF. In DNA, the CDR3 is TGCAGTGCCAAACAGGGTCTTCAAGAGACCCAGTACTTC.

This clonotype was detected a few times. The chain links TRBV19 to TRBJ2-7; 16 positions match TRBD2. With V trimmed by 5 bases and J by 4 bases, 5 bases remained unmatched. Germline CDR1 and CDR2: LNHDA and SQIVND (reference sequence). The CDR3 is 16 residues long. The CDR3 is CASSPRGLAGGYEQYF. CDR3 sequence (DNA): TGTGCCAGTAGTCCCCGGGGACTAGCGGGAGGGTACGAGCAGTACTTC.

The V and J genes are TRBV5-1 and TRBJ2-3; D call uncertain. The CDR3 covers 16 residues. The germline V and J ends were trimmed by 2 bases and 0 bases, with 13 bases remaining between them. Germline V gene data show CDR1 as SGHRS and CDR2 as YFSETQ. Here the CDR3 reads CASSFRTHTSTDTQYF. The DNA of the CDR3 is TGCGCCAGCAGCTTCCGGACGCACACTAGCACAGATACGCAGTATTTT.

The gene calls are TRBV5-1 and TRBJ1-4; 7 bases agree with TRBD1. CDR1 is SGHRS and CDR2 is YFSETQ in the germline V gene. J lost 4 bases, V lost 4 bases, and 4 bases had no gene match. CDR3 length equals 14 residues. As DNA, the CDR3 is TGCGCCAGCAGCCCGGGACAGAGTAATGAAAAACTGTTTTTT. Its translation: CASSPGQSNEKLFF.

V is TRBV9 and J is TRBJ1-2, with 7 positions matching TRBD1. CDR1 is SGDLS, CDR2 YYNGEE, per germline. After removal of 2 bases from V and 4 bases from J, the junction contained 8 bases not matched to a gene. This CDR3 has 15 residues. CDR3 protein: CASSVSAGGSYGYTF. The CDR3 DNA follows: TGTGCCAGCAGCGTTTCGGCAGGGGGAAGCTATGGCTACACCTTC.

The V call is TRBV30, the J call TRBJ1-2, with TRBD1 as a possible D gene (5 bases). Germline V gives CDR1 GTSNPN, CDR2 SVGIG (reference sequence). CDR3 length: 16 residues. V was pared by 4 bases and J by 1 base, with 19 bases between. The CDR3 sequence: CAWKGTPETINYGYTF. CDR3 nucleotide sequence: TGTGCCTGGAAGGGGACGCCCGAGACCATTAACTATGGCTACACCTTC.

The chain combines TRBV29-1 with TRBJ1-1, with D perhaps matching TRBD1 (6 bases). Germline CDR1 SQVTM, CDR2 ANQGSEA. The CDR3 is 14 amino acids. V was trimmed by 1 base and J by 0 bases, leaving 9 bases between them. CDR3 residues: CSVEGGTMNTEAFF. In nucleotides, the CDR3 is TGCAGCGTTGAAGGGGGGACAATGAACACTGAAGCTTTCTTT.

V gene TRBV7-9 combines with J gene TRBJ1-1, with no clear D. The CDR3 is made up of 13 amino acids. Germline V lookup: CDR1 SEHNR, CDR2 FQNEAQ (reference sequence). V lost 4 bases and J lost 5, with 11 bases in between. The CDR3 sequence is CASSSSGKTEAFF. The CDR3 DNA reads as TGTGCCAGCAGCTCCTCAGGAAAAACTGAAGCTTTCTTT. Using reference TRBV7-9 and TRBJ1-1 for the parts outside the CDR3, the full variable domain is DTGVSQNPRHKITKRGQNVTFRCDPISEHNRLYWYRQTLGQGPEFLTYFQNEAQLEKSRLLSDRFSAERPKGSFSTLEIQRTEQGDSAMYLCASSSSGKTEAFFGQGTRLTVV.

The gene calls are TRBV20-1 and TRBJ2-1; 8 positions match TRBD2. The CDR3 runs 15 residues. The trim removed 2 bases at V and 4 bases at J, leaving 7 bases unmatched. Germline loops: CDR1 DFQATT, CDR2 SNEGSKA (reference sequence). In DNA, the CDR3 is TGCAGTGCTAGAATAGGTCGGGGGGGGTACAATGAGCAGTTCTTC. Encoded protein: CSARIGRGGYNEQFF.

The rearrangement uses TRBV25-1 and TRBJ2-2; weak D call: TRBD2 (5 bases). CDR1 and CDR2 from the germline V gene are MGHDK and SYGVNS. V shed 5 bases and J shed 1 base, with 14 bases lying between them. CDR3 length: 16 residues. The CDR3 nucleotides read TGTGCCAGCAGTTCCTGGGAGCGAATGAACACCGGGGAGCTGTTTTTT. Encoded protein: CASSSWERMNTGELFF.

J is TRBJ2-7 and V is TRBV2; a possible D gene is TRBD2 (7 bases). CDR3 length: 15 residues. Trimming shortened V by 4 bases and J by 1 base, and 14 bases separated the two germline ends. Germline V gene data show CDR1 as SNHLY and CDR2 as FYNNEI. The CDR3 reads CASSVQGTMSYEQYF. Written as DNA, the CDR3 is TGTGCCAGCAGTGTCCAGGGGACTATGTCCTACGAGCAGTACTTC.

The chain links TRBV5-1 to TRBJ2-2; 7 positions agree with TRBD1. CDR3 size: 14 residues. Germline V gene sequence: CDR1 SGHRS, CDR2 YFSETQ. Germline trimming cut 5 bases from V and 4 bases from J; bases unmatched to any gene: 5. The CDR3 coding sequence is TGCGCCAGCAGAACAGGGGTGACCACCGGGGAGCTGTTTTTT. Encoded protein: CASRTGVTTGELFF. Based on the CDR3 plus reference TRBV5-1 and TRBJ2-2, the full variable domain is KAGVTQTPRYLIKTRGQQVTLSCSPISGHRSVSWYQQTPGQGLQFLFEYFSETQRNKGNFPGRFSGRQFSNSRSEMNVSTLELGDSALYLCASRTGVTTGELFFGEGSRLTVL.

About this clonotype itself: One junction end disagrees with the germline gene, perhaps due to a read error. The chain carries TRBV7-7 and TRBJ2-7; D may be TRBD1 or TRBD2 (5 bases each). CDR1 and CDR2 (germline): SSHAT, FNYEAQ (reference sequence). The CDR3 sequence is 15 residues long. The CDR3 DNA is TGTGCTAGCAGCTTAGGGGACGGGGCGAACTACGAGCAGTACTTC. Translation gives CASSLGDGANYEQYF.

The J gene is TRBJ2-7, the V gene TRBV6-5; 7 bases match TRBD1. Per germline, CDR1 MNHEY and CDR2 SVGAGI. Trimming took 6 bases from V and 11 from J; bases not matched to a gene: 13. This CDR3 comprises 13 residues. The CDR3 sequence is CASSNILTGKEYF. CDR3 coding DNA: TGTGCCAGCAGCAATATTCTGACAGGGAAGGAGTACTTC.

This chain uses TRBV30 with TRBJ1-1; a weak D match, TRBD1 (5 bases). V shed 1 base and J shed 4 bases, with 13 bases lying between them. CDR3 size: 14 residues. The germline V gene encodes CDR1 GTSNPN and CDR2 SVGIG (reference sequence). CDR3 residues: CAWSGRGRTTEAFF. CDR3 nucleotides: TGTGCCTGGAGTGGCCGGGGACGGACCACTGAAGCTTTCTTT.

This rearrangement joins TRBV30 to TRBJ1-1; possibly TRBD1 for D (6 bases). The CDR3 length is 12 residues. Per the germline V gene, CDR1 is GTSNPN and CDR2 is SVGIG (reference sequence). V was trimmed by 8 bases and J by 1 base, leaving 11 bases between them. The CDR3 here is CAEKTGNTEAFF. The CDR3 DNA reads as TGTGCCGAAAAGACAGGGAACACTGAAGCTTTCTTT.

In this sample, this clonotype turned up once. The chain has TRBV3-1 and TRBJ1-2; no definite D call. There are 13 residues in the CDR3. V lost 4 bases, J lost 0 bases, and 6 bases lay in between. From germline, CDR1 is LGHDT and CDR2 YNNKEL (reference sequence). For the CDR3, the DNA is TGTGCCAGCAGCCGGTTGTCTAACTATGGCTACACCTTC. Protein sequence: CASSRLSNYGYTF.

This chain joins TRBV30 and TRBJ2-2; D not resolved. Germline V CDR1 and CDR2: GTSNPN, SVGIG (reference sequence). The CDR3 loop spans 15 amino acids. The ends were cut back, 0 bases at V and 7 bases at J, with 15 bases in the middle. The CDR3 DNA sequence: TGTGCCTGGAGTGTGGGCAGGACGATAAGCGGGGAGCTGTTTTTT. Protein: CAWSVGRTISGELFF.

The CDR3 DNA sequence: TGTGCCAGCAGCCCTCAGGGGCTAGGGTATGGCTACACCTTC. It translates to CASSPQGLGYGYTF. This chain uses TRBV7-9 with TRBJ1-2; D possibly corresponds to TRBD1 (6 bases). With 5 bases removed from V and 5 bases from J, the gap between germline ends came to 15 bases. The CDR3 totals 14 residues. CDR1 is SEHNR, CDR2 FQNEAQ, per germline (reference sequence).

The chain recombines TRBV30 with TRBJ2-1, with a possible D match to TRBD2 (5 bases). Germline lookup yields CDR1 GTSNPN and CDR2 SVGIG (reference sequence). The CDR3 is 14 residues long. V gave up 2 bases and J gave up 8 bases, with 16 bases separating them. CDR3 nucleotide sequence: TGTGCCTGGAGTTCGTGGGAGAATCGCCATGAGCAGTTCTTC. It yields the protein CAWSSWENRHEQFF.

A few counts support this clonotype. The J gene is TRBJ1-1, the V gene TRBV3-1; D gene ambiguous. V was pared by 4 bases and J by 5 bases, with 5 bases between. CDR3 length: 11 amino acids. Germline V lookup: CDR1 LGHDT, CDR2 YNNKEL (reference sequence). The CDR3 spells CASSRETEAFF. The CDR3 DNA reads TGTGCCAGCAGCCGCGAAACTGAAGCTTTCTTT.

The CDR3 is CASSLAGLYAYEQYF. As DNA, the CDR3 is TGTGCCAGCAGCTTAGCGGGCCTATACGCCTACGAGCAGTACTTC. The chain links TRBV7-2 to TRBJ2-7; D is unclear. Per germline, CDR1 SGHTA and CDR2 FQGNSA. The CDR3 spans 15 residues. V lost 0 bases to trimming and J lost 2 bases, with 11 bases between them.

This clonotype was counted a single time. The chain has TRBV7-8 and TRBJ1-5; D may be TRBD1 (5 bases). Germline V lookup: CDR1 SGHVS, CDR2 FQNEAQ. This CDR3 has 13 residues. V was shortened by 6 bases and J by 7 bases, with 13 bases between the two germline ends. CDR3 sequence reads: CASSSGGSQPQHF. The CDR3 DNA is TGTGCCAGCAGTTCGGGGGGGAGCCAGCCCCAGCATTTT.